Listed here are 5 T cell receptor beta chains from one sample, sequenced in a study of shared clonotypes between healthy human individuals. Profiled with immunoSEQ multiplex PCR; TCRdb holds only in-frame clones, not every one. This table holds about 660,000 clones, about 74% found once. The sequenced sample was memory CD4+ T cells sorted from blood. As for subset: CD45RA-negative fraction. Receptors originate from a woman under 40 in good health.

J is TRBJ1-2 and V is TRBV28, with a tentative D call TRBD1 (6 bases). Per the germline V gene, CDR1 is MDHEN and CDR2 is SYDVKM. V lost 5 bases and J 5 bases, leaving 21 bases between the germline ends. The CDR3 is 16 residues long. CDR3 sequence: CASSMETGQTKYGYTF. The CDR3 coding sequence is TGTGCCAGCAGTATGGAGACAGGTCAAACAAAATATGGCTACACCTTC.

V gene TRBV28 combines with J gene TRBJ1-1; D remains unclear. Germline loops: CDR1 MDHEN, CDR2 SYDVKM. The CDR3 has 13 residues. Deletions cut 7 bases from V and 2 bases from J, with 11 bases between. For the CDR3, the DNA is TGTGCCAGCACTCCAGGTTCTAACACTGAAGCTTTCTTT. Protein: CASTPGSNTEAFF.

The chain is built from TRBV7-9 and TRBJ2-3, with D tentatively TRBD2 (5 bases). The V gene lost 5 bases and the J gene lost 2 bases, with 11 bases spanning the gap. CDR1 is SEHNR and CDR2 is FQNEAQ in the germline V gene (reference sequence). CDR3 length: 14 residues. The CDR3 bases are TGTGCCAGCAGCCGGCGGCGGGTCACAGATACGCAGTATTTT. It codes for CASSRRRVTDTQYF.

This clone was detected a few times. V and J are TRBV30 and TRBJ2-7; D unresolved. This CDR3 spans 11 amino acids. Germline V CDR1 and CDR2: GTSNPN, SVGIG (reference sequence). Trimming shortened V by 2 bases and J by 6 bases, and 8 bases separated the two germline ends. Here the CDR3 DNA reads TGTGCCTGGAGTACAAGTGGCGAGCAGTACTTC. Protein: CAWSTSGEQYF. The full variable domain, completed using reference TRBV30 and TRBJ2-7, is SQTIHQWPATLVQPVGSPLSLECTVEGTSNPNLYWYRQAAGRGLQLLFYSVGIGQISSEVPQNLSASRPQDRQFILSSKKLLLSDSGFYLCAWSTSGEQYFGPGTRLTVT.

J is TRBJ2-7 and V is TRBV2, with D perhaps matching TRBD2 (5 bases). Trimming took off 5 bases at V and 7 bases at J, with 24 bases between the two ends. The CDR3 has 16 residues. Germline V lookup: CDR1 SNHLY, CDR2 FYNNEI. The CDR3: CASSRTMSGDRREQYF. The DNA of the CDR3 is TGTGCCAGCAGTCGCACTATGAGTGGGGATCGGAGGGAGCAGTACTTC.